Listed below are T cell receptor beta chains from one sample, sequenced in a study of T-cell memory formation after mild COVID-19. MiXCR, run by TCRdb on the 5' RACE reads, gives a single entry per CDR3 protein. This table has roughly 410,000 distinct CDR3 sequences, roughly 24% appearing once. Sequencing was done on a sample of PBMCs or a T cell subset sorted from them (not recorded which). These receptors all come from an adult woman who had mild COVID-19 (a few samples of this study predate the infection). Cell type and time point are not known. Both conserved end residues are part of each CDR3. Fields, in order: CDR3 protein, CDR3 DNA, J gene, D gene, V gene, clone size. The D gene is left open where the match is weak. Clone size is shown for a subset of rows, as once, few, many or a class of expanded clone.

cdr3_aa: CASRDLVVQRTDTQYF
cdr3_nt: TGCGCCAGCAGGGATCTAGTGGTACAACGCACAGATACGCAGTATTTT
j_call: TRBJ2-3
d_call: .
v_call: TRBV23-1
clone_size: .

cdr3_aa: CASSLADDSEETQYF
cdr3_nt: TGTGCCAGCAGTTTAGCTGACGACAGTGAAGAGACCCAGTACTTC
j_call: TRBJ2-5
d_call: .
v_call: TRBV12-3/TRBV12-4
clone_size: few

cdr3_aa: CASSSNVERTELYGYTF
cdr3_nt: TGTGCCAGCAGCTCTAACGTTGAACGGACAGAACTATATGGCTACACCTTC
j_call: TRBJ1-2
d_call: .
v_call: TRBV9
clone_size: few

cdr3_aa: CAISELGGNTEAFF
cdr3_nt: TGTGCCATCAGTGAGTTAGGAGGGAACACTGAAGCTTTCTTT
j_call: TRBJ1-1
d_call: .
v_call: TRBV10-3
clone_size: .

cdr3_aa: CASRDREMYGYTF
cdr3_nt: TGTGCCAGCAGGGACAGGGAGATGTATGGCTACACCTTC
j_call: TRBJ1-2
d_call: TRBD1
v_call: TRBV6-5
clone_size: few

cdr3_aa: CASSQESDPRFTDTQYF
cdr3_nt: TGCGCCAGCAGCCAAGAGAGCGATCCGCGATTCACAGATACGCAGTATTTT
j_call: TRBJ2-3
d_call: .
v_call: TRBV4-3
clone_size: .

cdr3_aa: CASSPRTGLTDTQYF
cdr3_nt: TGTGCCAGCAGTCCACGGACAGGGCTGACAGATACGCAGTATTTT
j_call: TRBJ2-3
d_call: TRBD1
v_call: TRBV6-1
clone_size: .

cdr3_aa: CASSPQLGETQYF
cdr3_nt: TGTGCCAGCTCACCACAGCTGGGGGAGACCCAGTACTTC
j_call: TRBJ2-5
d_call: .
v_call: TRBV18
clone_size: .

cdr3_aa: CASSHQTNSGELFF
cdr3_nt: TGTGCCAGCAGTCACCAAACTAATTCCGGGGAGCTGTTTTTT
j_call: TRBJ2-2
d_call: .
v_call: TRBV2
clone_size: few

cdr3_aa: CSAPPWTSEYYNEQFF
cdr3_nt: TGCAGTGCTCCTCCTTGGACTAGCGAGTACTACAATGAGCAGTTCTTC
j_call: TRBJ2-1
d_call: TRBD2
v_call: TRBV20-1
clone_size: .

cdr3_aa: CSAPSGRGYNEQFF
cdr3_nt: TGCAGTGCCCCTAGCGGGAGGGGTTACAATGAGCAGTTCTTC
j_call: TRBJ2-1
d_call: TRBD2
v_call: TRBV20-1
clone_size: many

cdr3_aa: CASSADRGGETQYF
cdr3_nt: TGTGCCAGCAGCGCGGACAGGGGTGGAGAGACCCAGTACTTC
j_call: TRBJ2-5
d_call: TRBD1
v_call: TRBV9
clone_size: once

cdr3_aa: CSVDGTGTTTDTQYF
cdr3_nt: TGCAGCGTAGACGGGACAGGGACTACCACAGATACGCAGTATTTT
j_call: TRBJ2-3
d_call: TRBD1
v_call: TRBV29-1
clone_size: .

cdr3_aa: CASSPDRDRANYGYTF
cdr3_nt: TGTGCCAGCAGTCCCGACCGGGACAGGGCGAACTATGGCTACACCTTC
j_call: TRBJ1-2
d_call: TRBD1
v_call: TRBV6-5
clone_size: .

cdr3_aa: CASRPGQGAGEQYF
cdr3_nt: TGTGCCAGCAGGCCGGGACAGGGGGCAGGAGAGCAGTACTTC
j_call: TRBJ2-7
d_call: TRBD1
v_call: TRBV6-5
clone_size: .

cdr3_aa: CASSYGRDYGYTF
cdr3_nt: TGTGCCAGCAGTTACGGCAGGGACTATGGCTACACCTTC
j_call: TRBJ1-2
d_call: .
v_call: TRBV6-5
clone_size: .

cdr3_aa: CSARAGTTPTDTQYF
cdr3_nt: TGCAGTGCTAGAGCCGGGACTACGCCCACAGATACGCAGTATTTT
j_call: TRBJ2-3
d_call: TRBD2
v_call: TRBV20-1
clone_size: .

cdr3_aa: CASSQDGGSRETQYF
cdr3_nt: TGCGCCAGCAGCCAAGATGGTGGCAGCCGAGAGACCCAGTACTTC
j_call: TRBJ2-5
d_call: .
v_call: TRBV4-3
clone_size: .

cdr3_aa: CASSLAHGGGGIQYF
cdr3_nt: TGTGCCAGCAGCTTGGCCCACGGGGGAGGGGGGATTCAGTACTTC
j_call: TRBJ2-4
d_call: .
v_call: TRBV5-4
clone_size: .

cdr3_aa: CASSVGPEHTQYF
cdr3_nt: TGTGCCAGCAGCGTAGGGCCGGAACATACGCAGTATTTT
j_call: TRBJ2-3
d_call: .
v_call: TRBV9
clone_size: few

cdr3_aa: CASSLSGVAYGYTF
cdr3_nt: TGCGCCAGCAGCCTCTCAGGGGTGGCCTATGGCTACACCTTC
j_call: TRBJ1-2
d_call: .
v_call: TRBV5-1
clone_size: .

cdr3_aa: CASSEGSGWGDMRYTF
cdr3_nt: TGTGCCAGCAGTGAAGGGTCGGGGTGGGGCGATATGCGCTACACCTTC
j_call: TRBJ1-2
d_call: .
v_call: TRBV25-1
clone_size: .

cdr3_aa: CASSPDVGALHF
cdr3_nt: TGTGCCAGCAGCCCTGATGTAGGGGCCCTCCACTTT
j_call: TRBJ1-6
d_call: .
v_call: TRBV7-2
clone_size: few

cdr3_aa: CASSLAPPEQFF
cdr3_nt: TGTGCCAGCAGCTTGGCCCCGCCTGAGCAGTTCTTC
j_call: TRBJ2-1
d_call: .
v_call: TRBV7-2
clone_size: .